This TCR beta chain is from a study of T-cell memory formation after mild COVID-19. On the study more broadly: TCR clusters were mostly confined to one donor each. The study's findings and limits: CD4+ contracting clones were mainly CM and EM; CD8+ ones, EMRA. Contracting clones from day 15 to 85 had balanced CD4/CD8; later expanders favoured CD4+.

About this clonotype itself: The antigen is unknown.

This CDR3 region has 15 residues. Germline V CDR1 and CDR2: SNHLY, FYNNEI. After removal of 3 bases from V and 15 bases from J, the junction contained 13 bases not matched to a gene. Sample barcodes and UMIs were carried by the TCR alpha and TCR beta cDNA libraries that 5'RACE generated with constant-segment primers. TCRdb called the 5' RACE reads again in MiXCR, with one record for every CDR3 protein. The data contain around 300,000 distinct CDR3 sequences, roughly 13% of them singletons. The receptor comes from a man aged 18 to 35 who had mild COVID-19 (a few samples of this study predate the infection). Cell type and time point are not known. Input material: PBMCs or a T cell subset sorted from them (not recorded which). The rearrangement joins TRBV2 to TRBJ2-3; 12 nucleotides align to TRBD2. CDR3 in amino acids: CASSETSGGFVASYF. The DNA for the CDR3 is TGTGCCAGCAGTGAGACTAGCGGGGGCTTTGTAGCGTCTTATTTT.